The 31 T cell receptor beta chains below all came from one sample that was sequenced in a study of blood T cell repertoires in COVID-19. The repertoire was sequenced with immunoSEQ multiplex PCR; TCRdb's copy has only in-frame clones and lacks some. This table has just under 350,000 clones, over 70% appearing once. Specimen: peripheral blood. The origin of the receptors is a man younger than 40 with active or convalescent COVID-19.

The CDR3 DNA follows: TGTGCCAGCAGCTTAAGCGGAACTCTCTACGAGCAGTACTTC. Translation: CASSLSGTLYEQYF. J is TRBJ2-7 and V is TRBV11-3, with a tentative D call TRBD2 (5 bases). The CDR3 is 14 residues long. Trimming removed 2 bases at V and 3 bases at J, with 11 bases between. Germline CDR1 reads SGHNT; CDR2 reads YENEEA.

The genes are TRBV11-3 and TRBJ2-1; the D gene is possibly TRBD2 (5 bases). The CDR3 extends over 13 amino acids. The ends were cut back, 2 bases at V and 4 bases at J, with 6 bases in the middle. CDR1 is SGHNT and CDR2 is YENEEA in the germline V gene. The CDR3 protein is CASSLSGYNEQFF. DNA of the CDR3: TGTGCCAGCAGCTTAAGCGGTTACAATGAGCAGTTCTTC. Full variable domain (missing parts from reference TRBV11-3 and TRBJ2-1): EAGVVQSPRYKIIEKKQPVAFWCNPISGHNTLYWYLQNLGQGPELLIRYENEEAVDDSQLPKDRFSAERLKGVDSTLKIQPAELGDSAVYLCASSLSGYNEQFFGPGTRLTVL.

The chain has TRBV5-1 and TRBJ1-2, with 11 bases matching TRBD1. The CDR3 has 15 amino acids. The germline V gene has CDR1 SGHRS and CDR2 YFSETQ. Trimming cost V 7 bases and J 4 bases; bases outside gene matches: 9. The DNA for the CDR3 is TGCGCCAGCCGCCCTGGACAGGGGGCCACCTATGGCTACACCTTC. Encoded protein: CASRPGQGATYGYTF.

This chain connects TRBV27 to TRBJ2-3; 9 nucleotides agree with TRBD1. Per the germline V gene, CDR1 is MNHEY and CDR2 is SMNVEV (reference sequence). J was trimmed by 1 base and V by 3 bases; bases with no gene match: 2. The CDR3 is 15 residues long. DNA of the CDR3: TGTGCCAGCAGTTTCAGGACAGGGGGCACAGATACGCAGTATTTT. The encoded protein is CASSFRTGGTDTQYF.

This clone occurred a few times. J is TRBJ2-4 and V is TRBV11-2; TRBD1 might be the D (5 bases). V dropped 2 bases and J dropped 3 bases, with 8 bases sitting between them. CDR1 is SGHAT, CDR2 FQNNGV, per germline. The length of the CDR3 is 14 residues. This CDR3 is CASSLRRDKNIQYF. CDR3 coding DNA: TGTGCCAGCAGCTTACGCAGGGACAAAAACATTCAGTACTTC.

The genes are TRBV24-1 and TRBJ2-3; 7 bases are a match to TRBD1. Germline V gives CDR1 KGHDR, CDR2 SFDVKD. V dropped 9 bases and J dropped 4; count of bases not matched to a gene: 12. The CDR3 runs 15 residues. CDR3 sequence reads: CATGDSKIRPDTQYF. The CDR3 bases are TGTGCCACCGGGGACAGCAAAATCCGACCAGATACGCAGTATTTT.

This clone has a handful of counts. The genes are TRBV14 and TRBJ2-3; tentative D call: TRBD2 (5 bases). Germline loops: CDR1 SGHDN, CDR2 FVKESK. The CDR3 runs to 13 residues. Trimming stripped 2 bases from V and 8 bases from J, with 11 bases between. CDR3 bases: TGTGCCAGCAGCCAACCCCGAGGAGGTACGCAGTATTTT. Its protein product is CASSQPRGGTQYF.

The CDR3 nucleotides read TGTGCCAGCAGCCAGGGCTTGGATACGCAGTATTTT. Its protein product is CASSQGLDTQYF. V is TRBV5-4 and J is TRBJ2-3; possibly TRBD1 for D (5 bases). The CDR3 is made up of 12 amino acids. Germline values: CDR1 SGHNT, CDR2 YYREEE (reference sequence). V was shortened by 4 bases and J by 6 bases, with 9 bases between the two germline ends.

CDR3 bases: TGTGCCAGCAGCTTAGTATCAGGAAACTATGGCTACACCTTC. Its protein is CASSLVSGNYGYTF. This rearrangement joins TRBV7-9 to TRBJ1-2; D unresolved. CDR1 and CDR2 from the germline V gene are SEHNR and FQNEAQ (reference sequence). The germline V and J ends were trimmed by 1 base and 2 bases, with 8 bases remaining between them. The CDR3 spans 14 residues. Variable domain in full (rest from reference TRBV7-9 and TRBJ1-2): DTGVSQNPRHKITKRGQNVTFRCDPISEHNRLYWYRQTLGQGPEFLTYFQNEAQLEKSRLLSDRFSAERPKGSFSTLEIQRTEQGDSAMYLCASSLVSGNYGYTFGSGTRLTVV.

The chain recombines TRBV12-5 with TRBJ1-5; D may be TRBD1 (5 bases). Trimming removed 6 bases at V and 0 bases at J, with 12 bases between. This CDR3 spans 15 amino acids. The V gene's germline CDR1 is LGHNT and CDR2 FRNRAP. The CDR3 protein is CASGRGDSSNQPQHF. In nucleotides, the CDR3 is TGTGCTAGTGGCCGCGGTGACAGTAGCAATCAGCCCCAGCATTTT.

CDR3 amino acids: CASSRGGALTDTQYF. The CDR3 DNA sequence: TGTGCCAGCAGCCGCGGGGGGGCCTTAACAGATACGCAGTATTTT. The chain joins TRBV9 to TRBJ2-3, with 9 nucleotides matching TRBD2. The CDR3 sequence is 15 residues long. J lost 3 bases, V lost 4 bases, and 6 bases had no gene match. Per germline, CDR1 SGDLS and CDR2 YYNGEE.

The chain joins TRBV29-1 to TRBJ1-1; 11 positions match TRBD1. CDR1 is SQVTM and CDR2 is ANQGSEA in the germline V gene. The CDR3 runs 11 residues. V trimming: 6 bases; J trimming: 11 bases; junction bases outside the gene matches: 5. CDR3 sequence (DNA): TGCAGCGTGGGACAGGGGGAATCGGCTTTCTTT. It yields the protein CSVGQGESAFF.

J is TRBJ2-4 and V is TRBV7-2; D is unresolved. Germline CDR1 and CDR2: SGHTA and FQGNSA. V lost 4 bases and J lost 6, with 13 bases in between. The CDR3 runs 14 residues. The CDR3 region is CASSSDPGGNIQYF. CDR3 nucleotides: TGTGCCAGCAGCTCCGACCCGGGTGGAAACATTCAGTACTTC.

Concerning this clone: Distinct nucleotide sequences in the sample also encode this CDR3. The rearrangement joins TRBV5-1 to TRBJ2-3; D remains unclear. This CDR3 is 15 amino acids long. The V end was cut by 0 bases, the J end by 0 bases, with 8 bases between. Germline V gene data show CDR1 as SGHRS and CDR2 as YFSETQ. The CDR3 sequence: CASSLGGVSTDTQYF. The CDR3 DNA follows: TGCGCCAGCAGCTTGGGTGGAGTTAGCACAGATACGCAGTATTTT.

This clone was counted a few times. The genes are TRBV11-2 and TRBJ2-7; 8 bases align to TRBD1. J gave up 0 bases and V 2 bases, and 12 bases lay outside the gene matches. CDR3 length: 18 amino acids. Germline CDR1 SGHAT, CDR2 FQNNGV. CDR3 coding DNA: TGTGCCAGCAGCTTAATGGCTACAGGGGGTCTCAGCTCCTACGAGCAGTACTTC. Translation: CASSLMATGGLSSYEQYF.

V gene TRBV21-1 combines with J gene TRBJ2-7; no check of the table's D call, TRBD1, against the DNA was made. TRBV21-1 is designated a pseudogene. This CDR3 has 13 residues. Here the CDR3 reads CASSAGASYEQYF. CDR3 nucleotide sequence: TGTGCCAGCAGCGCAGGGGCCTCCTACGAGCAGTACTTC.

V and J are TRBV27 and TRBJ1-1; TRBD1 agrees at 8 bases. V lost 0 bases to trimming and J lost 1 base; unmatched junction nucleotides: 4. The germline gives CDR1 MNHEY, CDR2 SMNVEV (reference sequence). The CDR3 covers 16 residues. This CDR3 reads CASSLSQGAGNTEAFF. CDR3 nucleotides: TGTGCCAGCAGTTTATCGCAGGGGGCAGGGAACACTGAAGCTTTCTTT.

This clone has only a few counts. J is TRBJ2-1 and V is TRBV3-1 (or the pseudogene TRBV3-2), with TRBD2 as a possible D gene (5 bases). The CDR3 totals 14 residues. CDR1 LGHDT and CDR2 YNNKEL come from the germline V gene (reference sequence). V was cut by 3 bases and J by 3 bases, with 9 bases left in between. Here the CDR3 DNA reads TGTGCCAGCAGCCACCAGAGCGGCTACAATGAGCAGTTCTTC. It specifies CASSHQSGYNEQFF.

The chain is built from TRBV7-2 and TRBJ1-1; D is uncertain. CDR3 length equals 13 residues. Trimming took off 4 bases at V and 5 bases at J, with 11 bases between the two ends. Germline assignment: CDR1 SGHTA and CDR2 FQGNSA. CDR3 in amino acids: CASSSSRRTEAFF. DNA of the CDR3: TGTGCCAGCAGCTCCTCACGGAGGACTGAAGCTTTCTTT.

This clone has more than one count but fewer than ten. The chain has TRBV2 and TRBJ2-2, with TRBD2 identical over 9 bases. Trimming cost V 7 bases and J 6 bases; bases outside gene matches: 12. There are 16 residues in the CDR3. Germline values: CDR1 SNHLY, CDR2 FYNNEI. DNA for the CDR3: TGTGCCAGCACGCCATCGCGGGGGGGCCGGCCCGGGGAGCTGTTTTTT. This translates into CASTPSRGGRPGELFF.

This clone was observed once. The rearrangement links TRBV9 to TRBJ2-3; 11 bases match TRBD2. The length of the CDR3 is 15 residues. CDR1 and CDR2 (germline): SGDLS, YYNGEE. Unmatched junction bases numbered 7, after V lost 6 bases and J lost 4 bases. The CDR3 spells CASTLSGGGSDTQYF. The CDR3, as DNA: TGTGCCAGCACCCTTAGCGGGGGGGGTTCAGATACGCAGTATTTT.

This clone showed up just a few times. V and J are TRBV5-6 and TRBJ2-7; 7 nucleotides align to TRBD1. In germline, CDR1 is SGHDT, CDR2 YYEEEE. The CDR3 extends over 15 amino acids. V lost 2 bases to trimming and J lost 5 bases; unmatched junction nucleotides: 10. CDR3 region: CASSLYDREINEQYF. In DNA, the CDR3 is TGTGCCAGCAGCTTATACGACAGGGAAATCAACGAGCAGTACTTC.

The CDR3 region has the DNA TGTGCCAGCAGTTTCCGGGGTGGGAGCTACGAGCAGTACTTC. This translates into CASSFRGGSYEQYF. The genes are TRBV6-5 and TRBJ2-7; a weak D match, TRBD2 (5 bases). CDR1 and CDR2 from the germline V gene are MNHEY and SVGAGI. V lost 4 bases, J lost 3 bases, and 13 bases lay in between. The CDR3 sequence is 14 residues long.

CDR3 sequence reads: CASRRSAGMNTGELFF. CDR3 nucleotide sequence: TGTGCCAGCAGGCGATCAGCGGGGATGAACACCGGGGAGCTGTTTTTT. This rearrangement joins TRBV4-2 to TRBJ2-2, with 7 bases identical to TRBD2. J lost 1 base, V lost 6 bases, and 8 bases had no gene match. This CDR3 contains 16 residues. Germline V gene sequence: CDR1 LGHNA, CDR2 YNFKEQ.

This chain connects TRBV6-6 to TRBJ1-4; no clear D. V was shortened by 10 bases and J by 5 bases, with 14 bases between the two germline ends. There are 13 residues in the CDR3. Germline V gene lookup returns CDR1 MNHNY and CDR2 SVGAGI (reference sequence). Here the CDR3 reads CANAPGFNEKLFF. CDR3 in DNA: TGTGCCAACGCCCCGGGGTTCAATGAAAAACTGTTTTTT.

This CDR3 is CASSRRGQGNEKLFF. The DNA of the CDR3 is TGTGCCAGCAGCCGCAGAGGGCAGGGGAACGAAAAACTGTTTTTT. The rearrangement uses TRBV9 and TRBJ1-4; D is perhaps TRBD1 (6 bases). This CDR3 contains 15 residues. The ends were cut back, 4 bases at V and 8 bases at J, with 18 bases in the middle. Germline loops: CDR1 SGDLS, CDR2 YYNGEE.

This sequence joins TRBV11-2 and TRBJ2-3; 8 bases are shared with TRBD2. Trimming took 5 bases from V and 13 from J; bases not matched to a gene: 5. The CDR3 sequence is 11 residues long. Per germline, CDR1 SGHAT and CDR2 FQNNGV. CDR3 coding DNA: TGTGCCAGCAGCCCGGGGGGGCCCGAGTATTTT. Its protein is CASSPGGPEYF.

The chain has TRBV19 and TRBJ2-1; 8 bases match TRBD2. Germline loops: CDR1 LNHDA, CDR2 SQIVND (reference sequence). Unmatched junction bases numbered 8, after V lost 7 bases and J lost 9 bases. The CDR3 runs 13 residues. The CDR3 region has the DNA TGTGCCAGTAAAAACCGGGGGGGCGTTGAGCAGTTCTTC. This gives the protein CASKNRGGVEQFF.

This chain joins TRBV28 and TRBJ1-3, with D tentatively TRBD1 (5 bases). The CDR3 contains 16 residues. Trimming took off 10 bases at V and 0 bases at J, with 19 bases between the two ends. Per germline, CDR1 MDHEN and CDR2 SYDVKM. The CDR3 reads CATCGAHLISGNTIYF. CDR3 DNA sequence: TGTGCCACCTGCGGGGCCCATCTTATCTCTGGAAACACCATATATTTT. The whole variable domain, filled in from reference TRBV28 and TRBJ1-3, reads DVKVTQSSRYLVKRTGEKVFLECVQDMDHENMFWYRQDPGLGLRLIYFSYDVKMKEKGDIPEGYSVSREKKERFSLILESASTNQTSMYLCATCGAHLISGNTIYFGEGSWLTVV.

V usage is TRBV5-1 and J usage is TRBJ1-2; 7 nucleotides align to TRBD1. Germline V gives CDR1 SGHRS, CDR2 YFSETQ. The trim removed 3 bases at V and 2 bases at J, leaving 1 base unmatched. This CDR3 spans 13 amino acids. The CDR3 loop reads CASSSQGNYGYTF. For the CDR3, the DNA is TGCGCCAGCAGCTCACAGGGGAACTATGGCTACACCTTC.

The CDR3 coding sequence is TGTGCCAGCACCCGAAGTCGGGACAGCCAGACCCAGTACTTC. This translates into CASTRSRDSQTQYF. The V and J genes are TRBV7-2 and TRBJ2-5; 7 bases line up with TRBD1. With 7 bases clipped from V and 6 bases from J, the junction kept 11 bases outside the gene matches. This CDR3 has 14 residues. Germline loops: CDR1 SGHTA, CDR2 FQGNSA. Full variable domain (rest looked up from reference TRBV7-2 and TRBJ2-5): GAGVSQSPSNKVTEKGKDVELRCDPISGHTALYWYRQSLGQGLEFLIYFQGNSAPDKSGLPSDRFSAERTGGSVSTLTIQRTQQEDSAVYLCASTRSRDSQTQYFGPGTRLLVL.